This T cell receptor beta chain emerged from a study of identical twins' blood T cells. The CDR3 contains 15 residues. V lost 6 bases to trimming and J lost 5 bases, with 17 bases between them. TCRdb fed the 5' RACE reads into MiXCR, producing one record per CDR3 protein. This sample yields 300,000 to 400,000 distinct CDR3 sequences, of which roughly 27% are seen a single time; about 6.1% belongs to the top ten. Sequencing input: PBMCs. The chain links TRBV12-3 or TRBV12-4 to TRBJ2-1; D is uncertain. This clonotype originated in a woman between 18 and 50 years old in good health. CDR3 residues: CASSPGPPSHNEQFF. CDR3 in DNA: TGTGCCAGCAGCCCGGGCCCTCCTTCACACAATGAGCAGTTCTTC.